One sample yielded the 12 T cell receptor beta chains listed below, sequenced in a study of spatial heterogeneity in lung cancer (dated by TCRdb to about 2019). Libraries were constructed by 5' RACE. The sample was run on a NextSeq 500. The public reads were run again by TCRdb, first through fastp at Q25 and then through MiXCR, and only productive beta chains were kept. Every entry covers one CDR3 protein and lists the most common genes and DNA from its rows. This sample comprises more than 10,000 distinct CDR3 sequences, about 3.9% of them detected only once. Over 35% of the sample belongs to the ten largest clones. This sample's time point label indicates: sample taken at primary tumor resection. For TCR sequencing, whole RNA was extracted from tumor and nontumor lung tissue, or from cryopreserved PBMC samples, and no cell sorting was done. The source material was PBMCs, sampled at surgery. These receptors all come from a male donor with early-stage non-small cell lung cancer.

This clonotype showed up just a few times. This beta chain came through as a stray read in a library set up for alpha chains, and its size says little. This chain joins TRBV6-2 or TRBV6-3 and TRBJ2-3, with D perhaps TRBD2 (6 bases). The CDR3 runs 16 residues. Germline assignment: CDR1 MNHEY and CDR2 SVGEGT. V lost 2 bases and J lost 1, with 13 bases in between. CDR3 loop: CASSYRRERGTDTQYF. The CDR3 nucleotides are TGTGCCAGCAGTTACCGTCGGGAGCGCGGCACAGATACGCAGTATTTT.

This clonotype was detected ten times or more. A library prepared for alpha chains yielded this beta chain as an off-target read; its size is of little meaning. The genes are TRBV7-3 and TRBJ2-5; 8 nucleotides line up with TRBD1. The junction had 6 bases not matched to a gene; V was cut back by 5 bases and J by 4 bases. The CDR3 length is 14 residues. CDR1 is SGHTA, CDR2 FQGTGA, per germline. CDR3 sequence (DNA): TGTGCCAGCAGCGAACAGGGGGGAAGAGAGACCCAGTACTTC. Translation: CASSEQGGRETQYF.

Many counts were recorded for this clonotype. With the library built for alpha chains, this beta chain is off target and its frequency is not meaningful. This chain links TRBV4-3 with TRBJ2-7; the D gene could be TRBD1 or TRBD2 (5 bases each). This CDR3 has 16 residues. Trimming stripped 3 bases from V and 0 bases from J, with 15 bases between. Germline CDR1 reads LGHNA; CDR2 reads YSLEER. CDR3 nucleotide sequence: TGCGCCAGCAGCCAGGGGGTGACAGCTACCTCCTACGAGCAGTACTTC. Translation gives CASSQGVTATSYEQYF.

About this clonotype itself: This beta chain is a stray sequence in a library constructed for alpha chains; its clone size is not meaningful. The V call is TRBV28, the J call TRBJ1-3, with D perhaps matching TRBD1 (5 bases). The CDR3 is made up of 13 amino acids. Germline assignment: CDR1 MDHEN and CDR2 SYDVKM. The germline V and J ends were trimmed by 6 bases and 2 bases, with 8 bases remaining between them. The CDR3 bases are TGTGCCAGCAGCGACAGTGCTGGAAACACCATATATTTT. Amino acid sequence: CASSDSAGNTIYF.

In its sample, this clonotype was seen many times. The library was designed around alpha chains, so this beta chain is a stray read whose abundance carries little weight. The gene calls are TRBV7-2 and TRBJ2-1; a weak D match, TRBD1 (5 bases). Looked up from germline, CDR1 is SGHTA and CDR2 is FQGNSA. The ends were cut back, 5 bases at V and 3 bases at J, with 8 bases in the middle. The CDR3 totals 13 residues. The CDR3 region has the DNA TGTGCCAGCAGCGGCAGGGTCTACAATGAGCAGTTCTTC. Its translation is CASSGRVYNEQFF.

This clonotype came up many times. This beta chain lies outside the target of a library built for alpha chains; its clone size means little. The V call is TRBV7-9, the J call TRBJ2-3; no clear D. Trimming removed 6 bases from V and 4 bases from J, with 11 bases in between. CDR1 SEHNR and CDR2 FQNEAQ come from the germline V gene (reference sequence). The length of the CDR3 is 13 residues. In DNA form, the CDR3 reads TGTGCCAGCAGGCCAGCTATTGCAGATACGCAGTATTTT. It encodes CASRPAIADTQYF. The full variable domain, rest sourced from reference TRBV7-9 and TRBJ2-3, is DTGVSQNPRHKITKRGQNVTFRCDPISEHNRLYWYRQTLGQGPEFLTYFQNEAQLEKSRLLSDRFSAERPKGSFSTLEIQRTEQGDSAMYLCASRPAIADTQYFGPGTRLTVL.

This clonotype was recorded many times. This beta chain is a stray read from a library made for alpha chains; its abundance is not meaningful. Here the CDR3 DNA reads TGTGCCAGCAGCCAAGATTCCGGATACAATGAGCAGTTCTTC. Translated, it gives CASSQDSGYNEQFF. V and J are TRBV3-1 and TRBJ2-1; D unclear. The CDR3 contains 14 residues. V gave up 0 bases and J gave up 4 bases, with 7 bases separating them. CDR1 is LGHDT, CDR2 YNNKEL, per germline (reference sequence).

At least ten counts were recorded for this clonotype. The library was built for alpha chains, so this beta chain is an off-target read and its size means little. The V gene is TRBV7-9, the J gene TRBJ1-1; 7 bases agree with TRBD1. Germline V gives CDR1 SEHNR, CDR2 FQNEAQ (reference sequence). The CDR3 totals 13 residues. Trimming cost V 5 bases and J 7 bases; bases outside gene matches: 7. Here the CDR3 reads CASSPTGMVEAFF. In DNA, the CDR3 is TGTGCCAGCAGCCCGACAGGGATGGTTGAAGCTTTCTTT.

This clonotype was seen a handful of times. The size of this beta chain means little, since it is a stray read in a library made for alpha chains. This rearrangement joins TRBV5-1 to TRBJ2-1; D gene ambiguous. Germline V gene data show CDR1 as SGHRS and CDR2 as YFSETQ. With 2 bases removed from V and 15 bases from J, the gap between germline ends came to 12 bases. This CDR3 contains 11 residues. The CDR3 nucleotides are TGCGCCAGCAGCTTACGTAGATCGTGGTTCTTC. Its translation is CASSLRRSWFF.

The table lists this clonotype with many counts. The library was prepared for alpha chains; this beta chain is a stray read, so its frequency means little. The CDR3 coding sequence is TGTGCCAGCAGTTTAGGGGTTGCTTATTCCCTCCACTTT. Encoded protein: CASSLGVAYSLHF. J is TRBJ1-6 and V is TRBV27, with D unresolved. V was pared by 2 bases and J by 14 bases, with 13 bases between. This CDR3 comprises 13 residues. Per germline, CDR1 MNHEY and CDR2 SMNVEV (reference sequence).

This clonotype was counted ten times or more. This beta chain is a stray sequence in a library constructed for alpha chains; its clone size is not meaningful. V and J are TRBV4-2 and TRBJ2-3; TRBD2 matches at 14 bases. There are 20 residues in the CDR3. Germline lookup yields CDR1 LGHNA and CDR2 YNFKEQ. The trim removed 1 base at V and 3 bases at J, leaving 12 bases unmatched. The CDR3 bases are TGTGCCAGCAGCCAAGCCCCTGAGTGGACTAGCGGGAGGCCTACAGATACGCAGTATTTT. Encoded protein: CASSQAPEWTSGRPTDTQYF.

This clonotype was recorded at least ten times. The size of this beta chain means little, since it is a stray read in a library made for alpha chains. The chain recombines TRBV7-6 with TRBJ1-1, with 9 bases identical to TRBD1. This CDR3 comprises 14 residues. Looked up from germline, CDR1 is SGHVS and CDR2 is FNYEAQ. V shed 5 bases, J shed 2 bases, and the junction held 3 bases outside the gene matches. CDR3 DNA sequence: TGTGCCAGCAGCGGACAGGGGTCTAACACTGAAGCTTTCTTT. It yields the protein CASSGQGSNTEAFF.